The 31 T cell receptor beta chains below were found in one sample sequenced in a study of blood T cell repertoires in COVID-19. Using immunoSEQ multiplex PCR, the repertoire was profiled, and TCRdb retains in-frame clones only, with some absent. Here the sample spans around 300,000 clones, around 90% being singletons. Sample: peripheral blood. The receptors here all came from a man aged 50 to 60 with acute or convalescent COVID-19.

The rearrangement joins TRBV18 to TRBJ2-7; weak D call: TRBD2 (6 bases). From germline, CDR1 is KGHSH and CDR2 LQKENI. The CDR3 has 14 amino acids. V lost 6 bases and J lost 7, with 19 bases in between. The CDR3 DNA sequence: TGTGCCAGCTCCCGAGGGACTCCTGCGAAGGAGCAGTACTTC. As protein: CASSRGTPAKEQYF.

This clone was picked up one time. The chain joins TRBV6-5 to TRBJ1-2, with unresolved D. The V and J ends lost 0 bases and 5 bases respectively, with 7 bases between them. Germline V lookup: CDR1 MNHEY, CDR2 SVGAGI. This CDR3 has 13 amino acids. CDR3 nucleotides: TGTGCCAGCAGTTACTCGCGGGTTTATGGCTACACCTTC. Translating it yields CASSYSRVYGYTF.

The chain links TRBV10-2 to TRBJ2-3, with TRBD2 identical over 12 bases. This CDR3 has 18 residues. Losses at the gene ends were 7 bases for V and 2 bases for J; bases not matched to a gene: 13. Germline values: CDR1 WSHSY, CDR2 SAAADI. CDR3 loop: CASTTLTSGGIHTDTQYF. As DNA, the CDR3 is TGCGCCAGCACCACCCTGACTAGCGGGGGAATTCACACAGATACGCAGTATTTT.

The chain combines TRBV5-1 with TRBJ2-4; 9 bases fit TRBD1. Unmatched junction bases numbered 6, after V lost 3 bases and J lost 5 bases. The CDR3 covers 15 residues. Germline values: CDR1 SGHRS, CDR2 YFSETQ. This chain's CDR3 is CASSSGQGTQNIQYF. The CDR3 region has the DNA TGCGCCAGCAGCTCGGGACAGGGAACCCAAAACATTCAGTACTTC.

The rearrangement joins TRBV5-1 to TRBJ2-5; D is unresolved. Trimming took 3 bases from V and 5 from J, leaving 14 bases between them. The germline gives CDR1 SGHRS, CDR2 YFSETQ. This CDR3 has 14 amino acids. This CDR3 reads CASSSGEGWETQYF. The CDR3 DNA is TGCGCCAGCAGCTCCGGAGAAGGATGGGAGACCCAGTACTTC.

The chain is built from TRBV4-1 and TRBJ2-7; 9 bases map to TRBD1. J was trimmed by 4 bases and V by 3 bases; bases with no gene match: 4. Germline CDR1 reads MGHRA; CDR2 reads YSYEKL. The CDR3 runs 14 residues. CDR3 bases: TGCGCCAGCAGCCACGACGGACAGGGGTACGAGCAGTACTTC. It specifies CASSHDGQGYEQYF.

V usage is TRBV5-6 and J usage is TRBJ2-1; 14 bases agree with TRBD2. Germline values: CDR1 SGHDT, CDR2 YYEEEE. The CDR3 runs to 17 residues. V dropped 5 bases and J dropped 4; count of bases not matched to a gene: 8. The CDR3 protein is CASSLAGLAGGYNEQFF. Written as DNA, the CDR3 is TGTGCCAGCAGTTTAGCCGGACTAGCGGGGGGTTACAATGAGCAGTTCTTC.

The V call is TRBV18, the J call TRBJ1-3; tentative D call: TRBD1 (6 bases). CDR3 size: 16 residues. Germline assignment: CDR1 KGHSH and CDR2 LQKENI. V lost 2 bases and J 4 bases, leaving 15 bases between the germline ends. Written as DNA, the CDR3 is TGTGCCAGCTCACCAAACGACAGGCCCGTCGGAAACACCATATATTTT. Its protein product is CASSPNDRPVGNTIYF.

As concerns this clone: The junction differs from germline at one of its ends, possibly a read error. This sequence joins TRBV7-7 and TRBJ2-5; TRBD2 might be the D (6 bases). The CDR3 covers 15 residues. Germline V CDR1 and CDR2: SSHAT, FNYEAQ (reference sequence). CDR3 nucleotides: TGTGCTAGCAGACCCTTTACGGGGGTCATGGGGACCCAGTACTTC. It codes for CASRPFTGVMGTQYF.

The chain employs TRBV3-1 (or the pseudogene TRBV3-2) and TRBJ1-3; perhaps TRBD1 as D (6 bases). The V and J ends lost 4 bases and 7 bases respectively, with 14 bases between them. The CDR3 sequence is 14 residues long. The germline V gene has CDR1 LGHDT and CDR2 YNNKEL (reference sequence). The CDR3 protein is CASSPRGGRNTIYF. As DNA, the CDR3 is TGTGCCAGCAGCCCCCGAGGGGGACGTAACACCATATATTTT.

This clone appeared a single time. V gene TRBV7-8 combines with J gene TRBJ2-5; perhaps TRBD2 as D (6 bases). The V gene's germline CDR1 is SGHVS and CDR2 FQNEAQ. The CDR3 totals 15 residues. V was shortened by 0 bases and J by 5 bases, with 13 bases between the two germline ends. CDR3 residues: CASSLAFGGLETQYF. CDR3 sequence (DNA): TGTGCCAGCAGCTTAGCGTTCGGAGGGCTGGAGACCCAGTACTTC.

Details on this clone: One end of the junction does not line up with germline, which may come from a read error. The chain combines TRBV7-7 with TRBJ2-7; 8 bases are a match to TRBD1. CDR1 is SSHAT, CDR2 FNYEAQ, per germline (reference sequence). The CDR3 has 18 residues. The CDR3 bases are TGTGCTAGCAGCTTAGGCGCAGGGGGCATCCCGAACAACTACGAGCAGTACTTC. It is translated as CASSLGAGGIPNNYEQYF.

The V and J genes are TRBV7-6 and TRBJ1-2, with 9 bases aligning to TRBD1. The CDR3 sequence is 15 residues long. The V and J ends lost 5 bases and 8 bases, in that order; junction bases with no gene match: 12. The V gene's germline CDR1 is SGHVS and CDR2 FNYEAQ. The CDR3 region is CASSAQEGQGRGYTF. Here the CDR3 DNA reads TGTGCCAGCAGCGCCCAAGAGGGACAGGGTAGGGGCTACACCTTC.

This sequence joins TRBV5-5 and TRBJ1-5, with a tentative D call TRBD1 (5 bases). In germline, CDR1 is SGHKS, CDR2 YYEKEE (reference sequence). The CDR3 is 15 residues long. The V and J ends lost 3 bases and 0 bases respectively, with 10 bases between them. CDR3 residues: CASSSDSYSNQPQHF. DNA of the CDR3: TGTGCCAGCAGCTCAGACAGTTATAGCAATCAGCCCCAGCATTTT.

The gene calls are TRBV9 and TRBJ1-2, with D possibly matching TRBD1 (6 bases). Between the trimmed V and J ends, which lost 0 bases and 4 bases, there was a span of 13 bases. The CDR3 extends over 15 amino acids. Germline V CDR1 and CDR2: SGDLS, YYNGEE. The CDR3 sequence: CASSVADSQIYGYTF. CDR3 bases: TGTGCCAGCAGCGTAGCGGACAGCCAAATCTATGGCTACACCTTC.

V usage is TRBV5-5 and J usage is TRBJ2-2; 12 bases are shared with TRBD1. V trimming: 1 base; J trimming: 2 bases; junction bases outside the gene matches: 6. The CDR3 extends over 18 amino acids. The germline CDR1 and CDR2 sequences are SGHKS and YYEKEE (reference sequence). Here the CDR3 DNA reads TGTGCCAGCAGCTTGACTAGGGGGACAGGGGGCAACACCGGGGAGCTGTTTTTT. Translation: CASSLTRGTGGNTGELFF. Looking up the rest from reference TRBV5-5 and TRBJ2-2 gives the full variable domain: DAGVTQSPTHLIKTRGQQVTLRCSPISGHKSVSWYQQVLGQGPQFIFQYYEKEERGRGNFPDRFSARQFPNYSSELNVNALLLGDSALYLCASSLTRGTGGNTGELFFGEGSRLTVL.

The chain links TRBV6-6 to TRBJ1-5; perhaps TRBD1 as D (6 bases). The CDR3 runs 14 residues. Trimming shortened V by 7 bases and J by 3 bases, and 13 bases separated the two germline ends. Looked up from germline, CDR1 is MNHNY and CDR2 is SVGAGI (reference sequence). Written as DNA, the CDR3 is TGTGCCAGCACCTGGGCAGGGGACAATCAGCCCCAGCATTTT. It yields the protein CASTWAGDNQPQHF.

The chain is built from TRBV2 and TRBJ1-2; D remains ambiguous. Germline values: CDR1 SNHLY, CDR2 FYNNEI. Between the trimmed V and J ends, which lost 8 bases and 7 bases, there was a span of 14 bases. CDR3 length: 12 amino acids. CDR3 sequence (DNA): TGTGCCAGCGCCGAACGGCCGGGTGGCTACACCTTC. It encodes CASAERPGGYTF. The variable domain in full, completed from reference TRBV2 and TRBJ1-2, reads EPEVTQTPSHQVTQMGQEVILRCVPISNHLYFYWYRQILGQKVEFLVSFYNNEISEKSEIFDDQFSVERPDGSNFTLKIRSTKLEDSAMYFCASAERPGGYTFGSGTRLTVV.

This clone came up once. The V call is TRBV15, the J call TRBJ1-3, with 7 bases matching TRBD1. This CDR3 has 23 amino acids. Germline trimming cut 5 bases from V and 0 bases from J; bases unmatched to any gene: 28. Per germline, CDR1 LNHNV and CDR2 YYDKDF (reference sequence). CDR3 coding DNA: TGTGCCACCAGCGGACAGGCACTACAGAGCCCGGACAGGCCCAATGACTCTGGAAACACCATATATTTT. Its translation: CATSGQALQSPDRPNDSGNTIYF.

The chain joins TRBV5-4 to TRBJ1-1; no reliable D call. This CDR3 spans 15 amino acids. Germline lookup yields CDR1 SGHNT and CDR2 YYREEE (reference sequence). Trimming took 3 bases from V and 1 from J, leaving 13 bases between them. CDR3 loop: CASSYPRGENTEAFF. DNA of the CDR3: TGTGCCAGCAGCTACCCCCGAGGAGAGAACACTGAAGCTTTCTTT.

The chain employs TRBV2 and TRBJ1-2, with a possible D match to TRBD1 (5 bases). The CDR3 consists of 12 residues. The germline V and J ends were trimmed by 8 bases and 7 bases, with 14 bases remaining between them. Per the germline V gene, CDR1 is SNHLY and CDR2 is FYNNEI. The CDR3 loop is CASGRDGGGYTF. The CDR3 coding sequence is TGTGCCAGCGGCAGGGATGGCGGTGGCTACACCTTC.

The genes are TRBV7-9 and TRBJ2-3; 9 nucleotides line up with TRBD2. The CDR3 sequence is 13 residues long. The germline V gene has CDR1 SEHNR and CDR2 FQNEAQ (reference sequence). The V gene end was trimmed by 7 bases and the J gene end by 4 bases; junction bases not matched to a gene: 3. The CDR3 coding sequence is TGTGCCAGCACTGGCGGGGGGGCAGATACGCAGTATTTT. This translates into CASTGGGADTQYF.

CDR3 protein: CASDRDKSSYEQYF. The CDR3 DNA sequence: TGTGCCAGCGACCGGGACAAGAGCTCCTACGAGCAGTACTTC. This chain uses TRBV28 with TRBJ2-7, with D tentatively TRBD1 (6 bases). CDR1 and CDR2 (germline): MDHEN, SYDVKM. CDR3 length: 14 amino acids. V lost 8 bases and J lost 0, with 14 bases in between. Full variable domain (rest looked up from reference TRBV28 and TRBJ2-7): DVKVTQSSRYLVKRTGEKVFLECVQDMDHENMFWYRQDPGLGLRLIYFSYDVKMKEKGDIPEGYSVSREKKERFSLILESASTNQTSMYLCASDRDKSSYEQYFGPGTRLTVT.

In this sample, this clone turned up once. This sample includes further DNA sequences coding for the same CDR3. This sequence joins TRBV12-3 or TRBV12-4 and TRBJ1-3; D ambiguous. This CDR3 is 13 amino acids long. The V end was cut by 4 bases, the J end by 0 bases, with 4 bases between. The CDR3 here is CASSSSSGNTIYF. CDR3 nucleotides: TGTGCCAGCAGTTCTAGCTCTGGAAACACCATATATTTT.

The chain couples TRBV28 to TRBJ2-1; TRBD2 matches 13 bases. Per germline, CDR1 MDHEN and CDR2 SYDVKM. The CDR3 totals 16 residues. Losses at the gene ends were 7 bases for V and 9 bases for J; bases not matched to a gene: 12. The CDR3 DNA reads TGTGCCAGCACCTCTGCCGGGACTAGCGGGGCGGTTGAGCAGTTCTTC. It is translated as CASTSAGTSGAVEQFF.

The chain links TRBV14 to TRBJ2-7, with 8 positions matching TRBD1. Germline assignment: CDR1 SGHDN and CDR2 FVKESK. The CDR3 consists of 14 residues. V lost 5 bases, J lost 1 base, and 4 bases stayed unmatched. CDR3 region: CASSIQGGSYEQYF. The CDR3 DNA sequence: TGTGCCAGCAGCATACAGGGGGGTTCCTACGAGCAGTACTTC.

This chain links TRBV10-3 with TRBJ2-5, with 7 bases matching TRBD1. J gave up 4 bases and V 4 bases, and 3 bases lay outside the gene matches. Germline loops: CDR1 ENHRY, CDR2 SYGVKD. The length of the CDR3 is 13 residues. The CDR3: CAISGTGRETQYF. As DNA, the CDR3 is TGTGCCATCAGTGGGACAGGAAGAGAGACCCAGTACTTC.

The CDR3 DNA sequence: TGTGCCAGCAGTCAAAATGAAAAACTGTTTTTT. Translating it yields CASSQNEKLFF. The chain couples TRBV5-6 to TRBJ1-4; unclear D gene. This CDR3 spans 11 amino acids. Trimming stripped 5 bases from V and 5 bases from J, with 4 bases between. Germline loops: CDR1 SGHDT, CDR2 YYEEEE.

This clone was picked up a small number of times. V gene TRBV7-6 combines with J gene TRBJ1-1; D perhaps matches TRBD1 (6 bases). Germline CDR1 SGHVS, CDR2 FNYEAQ. V was shortened by 5 bases and J by 0 bases, with 16 bases between the two germline ends. The CDR3 is 16 amino acids. The CDR3, as DNA: TGTGCCAGCAGCCTCCTGCCCCAGGGGATGAACACTGAAGCTTTCTTT. It specifies CASSLLPQGMNTEAFF.

The chain employs TRBV10-1 and TRBJ1-1; D unclear. With 6 bases removed from V and 1 base from J, the gap between germline ends came to 9 bases. The CDR3 has 13 amino acids. In germline, CDR1 is WNHNN, CDR2 SYGVQD (reference sequence). The CDR3 loop is CASSRDWNTEAFF. The CDR3 coding sequence is TGCGCCAGCAGCCGGGATTGGAACACTGAAGCTTTCTTT.

The chain uses TRBV5-1 and TRBJ2-2; TRBD2 matches 11 bases. From germline, CDR1 is SGHRS and CDR2 YFSETQ. The CDR3 consists of 17 residues. With 5 bases clipped from V and 2 bases from J, the junction kept 8 bases outside the gene matches. CDR3 in DNA: TGCGCCAGCAGGTCTCCTAGCGGGGGGACAAACACCGGGGAGCTGTTTTTT. As protein: CASRSPSGGTNTGELFF.